These 30 T cell receptor beta chains were all obtained from the same sample, sequenced in a study of T cell responses to AZD1222 COVID-19 vaccine (TCRdb year 2021). Libraries were made using the immunoSEQ multiplex PCR assay. As stored in TCRdb, this immuneACCESS dataset retains in-frame rearrangements with V and J assigned. A fraction of the clones does not appear; measured against another copy, unresolved V genes explain less than half of the discrepancy, and the remainder lacks a known reason. This sample comprises around 180,000 clones, approximately 90% of them detected only once. About 6% of the sample belongs to the ten largest clones. Explained via the paper, the time point label denotes: baseline before first vaccination. The specimen was peripheral blood, collected on day 0 of AZD1222 vaccination. The source is an adult in good health.

The J gene is TRBJ2-7, the V gene TRBV6-1; TRBD1 matches 8 bases. The ends lost 1 base at V and 3 bases at J; junction bases unmatched: 8. Germline CDR1 reads MNHNS; CDR2 reads SASEGT. The CDR3 has 16 residues. The CDR3 bases are TGTGCCAGCAGTGAAGAAGAACAGGGGGTAGGCTACGAGCAGTACTTC. This codes for CASSEEEQGVGYEQYF.

The chain employs TRBV5-4 and TRBJ2-4; D not resolved. V was clipped by 5 bases and J by 0 bases, with 15 bases between them. CDR3 size: 16 residues. Germline V gene data show CDR1 as SGHNT and CDR2 as YYREEE (reference sequence). In DNA, the CDR3 is TGTGCCAGCAGATCTGGAACAACCTTAGCCAAAAACATTCAGTACTTC. It yields the protein CASRSGTTLAKNIQYF.

The rearrangement joins TRBV9 to TRBJ1-3; no clear D gene. V lost 0 bases and J lost 2, with 12 bases in between. The V gene's germline CDR1 is SGDLS and CDR2 YYNGEE. CDR3 length equals 16 residues. The CDR3 here is CASSVGGRQAGNTIYF. The CDR3 region has the DNA TGTGCCAGCAGCGTAGGTGGACGCCAGGCTGGAAACACCATATATTTT.

CDR3 sequence reads: CASSRTPGQGYSPLHF. The CDR3 DNA sequence: TGTGCCAGCAGCAGGACCCCGGGACAGGGTTATTCACCCCTCCACTTT. The rearrangement links TRBV11-2 to TRBJ1-6; 9 nucleotides match TRBD1. The CDR3 sequence is 16 residues long. The V segment lost 5 bases and the J segment 8 bases; nucleotides outside the gene matches: 10. The germline CDR1 and CDR2 sequences are SGHAT and FQNNGV.

This chain uses TRBV3-1 (or the pseudogene TRBV3-2) with TRBJ2-1, with unresolved D. Germline lookup yields CDR1 LGHDT and CDR2 YNNKEL (reference sequence). The CDR3 loop spans 14 amino acids. V lost 4 bases to trimming and J lost 1 base, with 8 bases between them. CDR3 sequence: CASSPHGSYNEQFF. CDR3 DNA sequence: TGTGCCAGCAGCCCCCACGGGTCCTACAATGAGCAGTTCTTC.

CDR3 nucleotide sequence: TGTGCCAGTAGTATGGGAGCACTCGGACGGACAGATCGCGCAACTAATGAAAAACTGTTTTTT. This codes for CASSMGALGRTDRATNEKLFF. V usage is TRBV19 and J usage is TRBJ1-4, with D possibly TRBD1 on 6 matching bases. Germline V CDR1 and CDR2: LNHDA, SQIVND (reference sequence). The CDR3 is made up of 21 amino acids. With 3 bases removed from V and 0 bases from J, the gap between germline ends came to 26 bases.

V gene TRBV5-6 combines with J gene TRBJ1-4; D gene uncertain. The CDR3 loop spans 13 amino acids. V lost 4 bases, J lost 7 bases, and 11 bases lay in between. Germline CDR1 and CDR2: SGHDT and YYEEEE. CDR3 protein: CASSELTPEKLFF. CDR3 DNA: TGTGCCAGCAGCGAACTGACCCCTGAAAAACTGTTTTTT.

The chain combines TRBV6-5 with TRBJ2-4, with D unclear. The germline V and J ends were trimmed by 4 bases and 3 bases, with 10 bases remaining between them. Per germline, CDR1 MNHEY and CDR2 SVGAGI. The CDR3 is 14 residues long. The CDR3 DNA is TGTGCCAGCAGTTCCCCGGCGGTCAAAAACATTCAGTACTTC. Its protein is CASSSPAVKNIQYF.

This chain connects TRBV20-1 to TRBJ1-2; D is uncertain. Trimming shortened V by 0 bases and J by 7 bases, and 6 bases separated the two germline ends. The CDR3 consists of 11 residues. CDR1 DFQATT and CDR2 SNEGSKA come from the germline V gene (reference sequence). The DNA for the CDR3 is TGCAGTGCTAGAGAAAGGGTTGGCTACACCTTC. Amino acid sequence: CSARERVGYTF.

J is TRBJ1-1 and V is TRBV5-1; D ambiguous. The CDR3 totals 14 residues. CDR1 and CDR2 (germline): SGHRS, YFSETQ. Trimming stripped 2 bases from V and 3 bases from J, with 11 bases between. The CDR3 loop is CASSFAGSDTEAFF. The CDR3 bases are TGCGCCAGCAGCTTCGCGGGGTCCGACACTGAAGCTTTCTTT.

The V and J genes are TRBV25-1 and TRBJ2-7; 7 positions match TRBD1. The germline CDR1 and CDR2 sequences are MGHDK and SYGVNS. V trimming: 5 bases; J trimming: 6 bases; junction bases outside the gene matches: 7. This CDR3 contains 13 residues. CDR3 sequence reads: CASSSHRGVEQYF. CDR3 coding DNA: TGTGCCAGCAGTTCCCACAGGGGTGTCGAGCAGTACTTC.

V and J are TRBV27 and TRBJ2-1, with a possible D match to TRBD2 (6 bases). This CDR3 is built from 15 residues. CDR1 is MNHEY and CDR2 is SMNVEV in the germline V gene (reference sequence). V was cut by 2 bases and J by 0 bases, with 8 bases left in between. CDR3 amino acids: CASSLAGSSYNEQFF. CDR3 in DNA: TGTGCCAGCAGTTTAGCGGGAAGCTCCTACAATGAGCAGTTCTTC.

The chain links TRBV28 to TRBJ2-7; D perhaps matches TRBD2 (6 bases). The germline V and J ends were trimmed by 7 bases and 3 bases, with 16 bases remaining between them. In germline, CDR1 is MDHEN, CDR2 SYDVKM. This CDR3 is built from 14 residues. CDR3 bases: TGTGCCAGCAAGGGTAGCGGTCAGATCTACGAGCAGTACTTC. Translated: CASKGSGQIYEQYF.

The J gene is TRBJ1-6, the V gene TRBV6-5; 10 nucleotides agree with TRBD1. Germline CDR1 reads MNHEY; CDR2 reads SVGAGI. The CDR3 loop spans 13 amino acids. V shed 10 bases and J 8 bases; nucleotides not matched to a gene: 5. The CDR3 nucleotides read TGTGCCACCGAGACAGGGGGCGATTCACCCCTCCACTTT. Protein sequence: CATETGGDSPLHF.

This chain connects TRBV28 to TRBJ2-7; D is unresolved. Trimming left V 7 bases short and J 2 bases short, with 12 bases between. The CDR3 has 13 amino acids. Per the germline V gene, CDR1 is MDHEN and CDR2 is SYDVKM. CDR3 sequence reads: CASTRPGTYEQYF. For the CDR3, the DNA is TGTGCCAGCACCCGTCCGGGCACCTACGAGCAGTACTTC.

The chain is built from TRBV5-1 and TRBJ2-2; D call uncertain. CDR3 length: 15 amino acids. V was trimmed by 7 bases and J by 5 bases, leaving 18 bases between them. Germline V gene sequence: CDR1 SGHRS, CDR2 YFSETQ. The CDR3 DNA follows: TGCGCCAGCGTACGTGGGATGGGATTGACCGGGGAGCTGTTTTTT. It translates to CASVRGMGLTGELFF. Using reference TRBV5-1 and TRBJ2-2 for the parts outside the CDR3, the full variable domain is KAGVTQTPRYLIKTRGQQVTLSCSPISGHRSVSWYQQTPGQGLQFLFEYFSETQRNKGNFPGRFSGRQFSNSRSEMNVSTLELGDSALYLCASVRGMGLTGELFFGEGSRLTVL.

The genes are TRBV5-1 and TRBJ2-1; 12 positions match TRBD2. This CDR3 is built from 15 residues. V lost 0 bases to trimming and J lost 9 bases; unmatched junction nucleotides: 4. Germline CDR1 reads SGHRS; CDR2 reads YFSETQ. The chain's CDR3 is CASSLATSGGTEQFF. The CDR3 nucleotides are TGCGCCAGCAGCTTGGCCACTAGCGGGGGGACTGAGCAGTTCTTC.

The V gene is TRBV3-1 (or the pseudogene TRBV3-2), the J gene TRBJ1-5; D gene unclear. Per germline, CDR1 LGHDT and CDR2 YNNKEL (reference sequence). Between the trimmed V and J ends, which lost 3 bases and 4 bases, there was a span of 10 bases. This CDR3 contains 14 residues. DNA of the CDR3: TGTGCCAGCAGCCACCGACTTATAAATCAGCCCCAGCATTTT. It yields the protein CASSHRLINQPQHF.

The rearrangement uses TRBV30 and TRBJ2-7; D gene ambiguous. CDR1 and CDR2 from the germline V gene are GTSNPN and SVGIG (reference sequence). V was cut by 1 base and J by 2 bases, with 3 bases left in between. The CDR3 sequence is 11 residues long. CDR3 region: CAWSAAYEQYF. DNA for the CDR3: TGTGCCTGGAGTGCGGCCTACGAGCAGTACTTC.

The chain is built from TRBV10-2 and TRBJ2-5; 10 bases are a match to TRBD2. This CDR3 has 17 amino acids. The trim removed 0 bases at V and 1 base at J, leaving 5 bases unmatched. The germline gives CDR1 WSHSY, CDR2 SAAADI. In nucleotides, the CDR3 is TGCGCCAGCAGTGAGTCGAATAGCGGGGGGTCCCAAGAGACCCAGTACTTC. Translation gives CASSESNSGGSQETQYF.

This clone has a single count. The rearrangement joins TRBV30 to TRBJ2-7; D remains ambiguous. V lost 2 bases and J 7 bases, leaving 15 bases between the germline ends. Germline V gene sequence: CDR1 GTSNPN, CDR2 SVGIG (reference sequence). The CDR3 length is 13 residues. Here the CDR3 DNA reads TGTGCCTGGAGTTTATCCCCTCTACAGGAGCAGTACTTC. Translation: CAWSLSPLQEQYF.

V gene TRBV4-3 combines with J gene TRBJ2-2; 7 bases map to TRBD2. J lost 6 bases, V lost 3 bases, and 7 bases had no gene match. The CDR3 length is 15 residues. Germline V gene lookup returns CDR1 LGHNA and CDR2 YSLEER. CDR3 loop: CASSQVRDYSGELFF. Written as DNA, the CDR3 is TGCGCCAGCAGCCAGGTCAGGGACTATTCCGGGGAGCTGTTTTTT.

The V call is TRBV5-1, the J call TRBJ2-3; TRBD2 is a possible D gene (7 bases). The CDR3 has 15 amino acids. V was trimmed by 5 bases and J by 4 bases, leaving 17 bases between them. Germline assignment: CDR1 SGHRS and CDR2 YFSETQ. CDR3 protein: CASSQAGAEADTQYF. The CDR3 DNA follows: TGCGCCAGCAGTCAGGCGGGGGCCGAGGCAGATACGCAGTATTTT. The full variable domain, completed using reference TRBV5-1 and TRBJ2-3, is KAGVTQTPRYLIKTRGQQVTLSCSPISGHRSVSWYQQTPGQGLQFLFEYFSETQRNKGNFPGRFSGRQFSNSRSEMNVSTLELGDSALYLCASSQAGAEADTQYFGPGTRLTVL.

V gene TRBV28 combines with J gene TRBJ2-7, with TRBD1 identical over 7 bases. Germline V CDR1 and CDR2: MDHEN, SYDVKM. J lost 1 base, V lost 7 bases, and 7 bases had no gene match. The CDR3 extends over 14 amino acids. The CDR3 loop reads CASNRPGQSYEQYF. CDR3 in DNA: TGTGCCAGCAACCGCCCGGGACAGTCCTACGAGCAGTACTTC. The whole variable domain, filled in from reference TRBV28 and TRBJ2-7, reads DVKVTQSSRYLVKRTGEKVFLECVQDMDHENMFWYRQDPGLGLRLIYFSYDVKMKEKGDIPEGYSVSREKKERFSLILESASTNQTSMYLCASNRPGQSYEQYFGPGTRLTVT.

The rearrangement uses TRBV7-3 and TRBJ2-3, with 8 bases that match TRBD2. V was clipped by 4 bases and J by 0 bases; unmatched bases: 12. Germline CDR1 reads SGHTA; CDR2 reads FQGTGA. CDR3 length: 18 residues. This CDR3 reads CASSSASPSSGSTDTQYF. Written as DNA, the CDR3 is TGTGCCAGCAGCTCTGCTAGCCCGTCTAGCGGGAGCACAGATACGCAGTATTTT.

The genes are TRBV6-1 and TRBJ2-5; 9 bases agree with TRBD2. Germline V CDR1 and CDR2: MNHNS, SASEGT. The J segment lost 5 bases and the V segment lost 2 bases, leaving 15 bases of the junction unmatched. The CDR3 runs 18 residues. The CDR3 here is CASSELGLAWGGQETQYF. The DNA of the CDR3 is TGTGCCAGCAGTGAACTGGGACTAGCATGGGGGGGGCAGGAGACCCAGTACTTC.

Points on this clone: This sample also contains other DNA sequences that code for the same CDR3. The chain links TRBV2 to TRBJ1-5, with 11 bases identical to TRBD1. This CDR3 contains 14 residues. Germline loops: CDR1 SNHLY, CDR2 FYNNEI. After removal of 6 bases from V and 4 bases from J, the junction contained 2 bases not matched to a gene. The CDR3 bases are TGTGCCAGCAGGGGGACAGGGGGGAATCAGCCCCAGCATTTT. Its protein product is CASRGTGGNQPQHF.

V and J are TRBV5-4 and TRBJ1-4; 7 bases map to TRBD1. The CDR3 sequence is 14 residues long. Unmatched junction bases numbered 2, after V lost 3 bases and J lost 3 bases. The V gene's germline CDR1 is SGHNT and CDR2 YYREEE (reference sequence). This chain's CDR3 is CASSSGGSNEKLFF. CDR3 nucleotides: TGTGCCAGCAGCTCAGGGGGTTCTAATGAAAAACTGTTTTTT.

This chain uses TRBV18 with TRBJ1-1; D ambiguous. The CDR3 sequence is 14 residues long. V lost 2 bases to trimming and J lost 0 bases, with 7 bases between them. The V gene's germline CDR1 is KGHSH and CDR2 LQKENI. Here the CDR3 DNA reads TGTGCCAGCTCACCAACAGTAATGAACACTGAAGCTTTCTTT. Translated, it gives CASSPTVMNTEAFF.

This clone is a singleton in its sample. The rearrangement joins TRBV9 to TRBJ2-1; tentative D call: TRBD2 (6 bases). There are 16 residues in the CDR3. Germline V gene sequence: CDR1 SGDLS, CDR2 YYNGEE. V was cut by 0 bases and J by 1 base, with 11 bases left in between. CDR3 loop: CASSVDDGGSYNEQFF. The CDR3 DNA is TGTGCCAGCAGCGTAGACGACGGGGGATCCTACAATGAGCAGTTCTTC.